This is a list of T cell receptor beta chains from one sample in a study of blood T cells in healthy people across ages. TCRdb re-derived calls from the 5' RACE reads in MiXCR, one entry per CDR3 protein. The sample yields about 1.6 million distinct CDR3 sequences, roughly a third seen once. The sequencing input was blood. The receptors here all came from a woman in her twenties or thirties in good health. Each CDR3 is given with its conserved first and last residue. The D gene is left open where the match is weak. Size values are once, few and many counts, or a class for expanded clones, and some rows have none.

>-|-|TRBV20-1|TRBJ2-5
TGCAGTGCTAGCGGTATGGGACGGAGACAAGAGACCCAGTACTTC
CSASGMGRRQETQYF
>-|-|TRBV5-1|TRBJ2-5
TGCACCAGCAGCTCGGGAGGGGGCTCGGTGGAGACCCAGTACTTC
CTSSSGGGSVETQYF
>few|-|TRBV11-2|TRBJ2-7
TGTGCCAGCAGCTTAGATTACGGGACCTACGAGCAGTACTTC
CASSLDYGTYEQYF
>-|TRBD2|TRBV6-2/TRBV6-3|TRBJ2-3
TGTGCCAGCAGTTACGGGCCGGCGGGGGGGCAGAGAGATACGCAGTATTTT
CASSYGPAGGQRDTQYF
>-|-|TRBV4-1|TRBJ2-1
TGCGCCAGCAGCCAGGGGACCAGCCTAGACAATGAGCAGTTCTTC
CASSQGTSLDNEQFF
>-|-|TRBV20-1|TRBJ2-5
TGCAGTGCCCCCCGACGGGTAGGGGAGACCCAGTACTTC
CSAPRRVGETQYF
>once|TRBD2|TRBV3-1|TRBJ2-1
TGTGCCAGCAGCCCCTACCTCGGAGGGAGGGGAGAGACCCAGTTCTTC
CASSPYLGGRGETQFF
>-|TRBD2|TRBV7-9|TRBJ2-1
TGTGCCAGCAGCCCTGGGACTAGCGGGAGGGTTATAGGTTCCTACAATGAGCAGTTCTTC
CASSPGTSGRVIGSYNEQFF
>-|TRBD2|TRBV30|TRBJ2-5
TGTGCCTGGAGTTACCGGACTAGCGGGACTCTATCGGGGCAAGAGACCCAGTACTTC
CAWSYRTSGTLSGQETQYF
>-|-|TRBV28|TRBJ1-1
TGTGCCAGCAGTTTAATGGGGAGCACTGAAGCTTTCTTT
CASSLMGSTEAFF
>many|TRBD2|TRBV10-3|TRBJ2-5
TGTGCCATCAGTGATACACGCTCTGGGGGGGTGATAAAAGAGACCCAGTACTTC
CAISDTRSGGVIKETQYF
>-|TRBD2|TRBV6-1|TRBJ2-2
TGTGCCAGCAACAAAGCTGGCCTAGCGGGGGCCAAACGGTGGGAGCTGTTTTTT
CASNKAGLAGAKRWELFF
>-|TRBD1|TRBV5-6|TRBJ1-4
TGTGCCAGCAGCCGAACGACAGGGGGAAATGAAAAACTGTTTTTT
CASSRTTGGNEKLFF
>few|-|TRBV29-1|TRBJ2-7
TGCAGCGTTGAAGAGGAGGGGGCATCCTACGAGCAGTACTTC
CSVEEEGASYEQYF
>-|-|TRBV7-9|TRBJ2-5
TGTGCCAGCAGAGGAAAGGGACAAACTCAAGAGACCCAGTACTTC
CASRGKGQTQETQYF
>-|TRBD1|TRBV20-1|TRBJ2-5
TGCAGTGCTAGTAGGACAGGGGGCGGTGAGACCCAGTACTTC
CSASRTGGGETQYF
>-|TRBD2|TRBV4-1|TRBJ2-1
TGCGCCAGCAGCCTCAGACTAGCGGGAGTCAGCAGTGAGCAGTTCTTC
CASSLRLAGVSSEQFF
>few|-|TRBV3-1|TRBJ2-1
TGTGCCAGCAGCCGCCGGACTAGGGGGGACAATGAGCAGTTCTTC
CASSRRTRGDNEQFF
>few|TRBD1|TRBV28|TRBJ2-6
TGTGTCAGCAGTACAGACAGGGTGGGTTATTCTGGGGCCAACGTCCTGACTTTC
CVSSTDRVGYSGANVLTF
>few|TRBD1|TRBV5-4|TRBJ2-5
TGTGCCAGCAGCAAGAGTACAGGGGGCGGAGAGACCCAGTACTTC
CASSKSTGGGETQYF
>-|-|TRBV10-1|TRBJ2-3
TGCGCCAGCAGTGAGTCGGGGGGCCCAGATACGCAGTATTTT
CASSESGGPDTQYF
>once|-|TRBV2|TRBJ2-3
TGTGCCAGCAGGCGGGACAGTAGTCTATCTGATACGCAGTATTTT
CASRRDSSLSDTQYF
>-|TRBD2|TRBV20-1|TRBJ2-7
TGCAGTGCCCGGACTAGCGTTAACTACGAGCAGTACTTC
CSARTSVNYEQYF
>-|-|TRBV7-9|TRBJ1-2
TGTGCCGGCAGCCACGCGGCGGCGGGGGACTATGGCTACACCTTC
CAGSHAAAGDYGYTF
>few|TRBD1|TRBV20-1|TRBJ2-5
TGCAGTGCTAGAGCCCCCCGACAGGGGCTTGGAGAGACCCAGTACTTC
CSARAPRQGLGETQYF
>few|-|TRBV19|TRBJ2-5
TGTGCCAGTAGTATGCTGCGGGGCGGAGAGACCCAGTACTTC
CASSMLRGGETQYF
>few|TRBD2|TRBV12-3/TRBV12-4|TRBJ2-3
TGTGCCAGCAGGCGCACCATCACTAGCGGGAGTTTCCCCGGCACAGATACGCAGTATTTT
CASRRTITSGSFPGTDTQYF
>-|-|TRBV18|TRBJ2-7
TGTGCCAGCTCACCATTGGCCCCGATGGCCGAGCAGTACTTC
CASSPLAPMAEQYF
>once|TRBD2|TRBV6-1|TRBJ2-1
TGTGCCAGCATAAGGACTAGCGGTTACAATGAGCAGTTCTTC
CASIRTSGYNEQFF
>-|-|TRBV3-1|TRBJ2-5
TGTGCCAGCAGAAAACTAGCCGTAGAAGAGACCCAGTACTTC
CASRKLAVEETQYF
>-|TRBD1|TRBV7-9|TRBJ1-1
TGTGCCAGCAGTCCCACCAACAGGGGGTCGGGGACTGAAGCTTTCTTT
CASSPTNRGSGTEAFF
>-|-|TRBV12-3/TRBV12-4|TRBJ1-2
TGTGCCAGCACCCAAACTTATAGGGGGGATGGCTACACCTTC
CASTQTYRGDGYTF
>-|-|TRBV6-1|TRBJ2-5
TGTGCCAGCAGTGAGGAAATTGGGACTCAAGAGACCCAGTACTTC
CASSEEIGTQETQYF
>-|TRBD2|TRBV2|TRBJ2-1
TGTGCCAGCAATGGGGGCCTAGCGGGGAGCTCCTACAATGAGCAGTTCTTC
CASNGGLAGSSYNEQFF
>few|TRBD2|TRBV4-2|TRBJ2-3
TGTGCCAGCAGCCAAGTACTAGCGGGAGGAGCAGATACGCAGTATTTT
CASSQVLAGGADTQYF
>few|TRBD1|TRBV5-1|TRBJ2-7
TGCGCCAGCAGCCCCGGGCAGGGGGCATTTCAAACCCACGAGCAGTACTTC
CASSPGQGAFQTHEQYF
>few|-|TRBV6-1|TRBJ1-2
TGTGCCAGCAGTCCCGGGACTTCCCCTATAGCTAACTATGGCTACACCTTC
CASSPGTSPIANYGYTF